These 20 T cell receptor beta chains came from one sample sequenced in a study of T-cell memory formation after mild COVID-19. TCRdb fed the 5' RACE reads into MiXCR, producing one record per CDR3 protein. The table has roughly 380,000 distinct CDR3 sequences, 25% to 30% seen once. The sample consisted of PBMCs or a T cell subset sorted from them (not recorded which). The receptors were sampled from an adult woman who had mild COVID-19 (a few samples of this study predate the infection). Cell type and time point are not known.

This clonotype was observed many times. The chain couples TRBV5-1 to TRBJ2-5, with 7 bases identical to TRBD1. Germline CDR1 SGHRS, CDR2 YFSETQ. The CDR3 runs to 13 residues. Losses at the gene ends were 3 bases for V and 2 bases for J; bases not matched to a gene: 1. In DNA form, the CDR3 reads TGCGCCAGCAGCTCGGGACAGCAAGAGACCCAGTACTTC. As protein: CASSSGQQETQYF.

This clonotype was seen a few times. This chain uses TRBV7-2 with TRBJ2-7; D is possibly TRBD2 (6 bases). The CDR3 length is 15 residues. The V gene lost 7 bases and the J gene lost 3 bases, with 19 bases spanning the gap. Germline CDR1 SGHTA, CDR2 FQGNSA. For the CDR3, the DNA is TGTGCCAGCATCCCCCCGGGCGGAGGGATCTACGAGCAGTACTTC. Protein sequence: CASIPPGGGIYEQYF.

The rearrangement links TRBV5-4 to TRBJ2-2, with TRBD1 matching 9 bases. Trimming removed 3 bases from V and 4 bases from J; junction bases left unmatched: 4. The CDR3 totals 15 residues. CDR1 is SGHNT, CDR2 YYREEE, per germline (reference sequence). This CDR3 is CASSYGQGSTGELFF. CDR3 sequence (DNA): TGTGCCAGCAGCTACGGACAGGGGAGCACCGGGGAGCTGTTTTTT.

This chain links TRBV20-1 with TRBJ1-1; D gene unclear. The germline V gene encodes CDR1 DFQATT and CDR2 SNEGSKA (reference sequence). The CDR3 has 14 residues. Trimming took 6 bases from V and 5 from J, leaving 19 bases between them. CDR3 nucleotide sequence: TGCAGTGCGAGCTCCGGACTAGGGTTTACTGAAGCTTTCTTT. Translated: CSASSGLGFTEAFF.

This clonotype was detected many times. This sequence joins TRBV5-1 and TRBJ1-1; 8 nucleotides align to TRBD1. V shed 4 bases and J 6 bases; nucleotides not matched to a gene: 2. The germline V gene encodes CDR1 SGHRS and CDR2 YFSETQ. The CDR3 sequence is 12 residues long. In DNA, the CDR3 is TGCGCCAGCAGCGGACAGGGAGCTGAAGCTTTCTTT. Protein product: CASSGQGAEAFF.

This clonotype was seen ten or more times. The J gene is TRBJ1-3, the V gene TRBV9, with a tentative D call TRBD1 (6 bases). The CDR3 length is 15 residues. CDR1 and CDR2 from the germline V gene are SGDLS and YYNGEE. Trimming left V 4 bases short and J 4 bases short, with 15 bases between. CDR3 DNA: TGTGCCAGCAGCCCGGGGGGCCAGGGAGGAAACACCATATATTTT. This gives the protein CASSPGGQGGNTIYF.

This clonotype was found a few times. This chain connects TRBV7-9 to TRBJ2-3; 13 nucleotides match TRBD2. The V gene's germline CDR1 is SEHNR and CDR2 FQNEAQ (reference sequence). The J segment lost 3 bases and the V segment lost 5 bases, leaving 5 bases of the junction unmatched. This CDR3 region has 16 residues. The CDR3 DNA is TGTGCCAGCAGCGCCCGGACTAGCGGGGGAACAGATACGCAGTATTTT. Protein: CASSARTSGGTDTQYF.

This chain connects TRBV5-1 to TRBJ1-1, with D maybe TRBD1 (5 bases). Germline CDR1 SGHRS, CDR2 YFSETQ. The CDR3 has 18 residues. Deletions cut 1 base from V and 0 bases from J, with 19 bases between. The CDR3 DNA reads TGCGCCAGCAGCTTGCTGACAGCTAAGAGAGGTATGAACACTGAAGCTTTCTTT. Translation gives CASSLLTAKRGMNTEAFF.

About this clonotype: One junction end disagrees with the germline gene, perhaps due to a read error. This chain joins TRBV12-3 or TRBV12-4 and TRBJ2-1, with TRBD2 matching 12 bases. The CDR3 sequence is 14 residues long. The CDR3 here is CASSLVLAGGQVIF. The CDR3 DNA reads as TGTGCCAGCAGTTTAGTACTAGCGGGGGGACAGGTGATCTTC.

This clonotype has more than one count but fewer than ten. The chain is built from TRBV4-2 and TRBJ2-3, with 10 positions matching TRBD2. The trim removed 1 base at V and 8 bases at J, leaving 18 bases unmatched. In germline, CDR1 is LGHNA, CDR2 YNFKEQ. There are 19 residues in the CDR3. CDR3 residues: CASSQAVGSGRAVVGTQYF. The CDR3, as DNA: TGTGCCAGCAGCCAAGCCGTGGGGAGCGGGAGGGCCGTCGTCGGTACGCAGTATTTT.

This clonotype was observed a handful of times. The chain carries TRBV5-1 and TRBJ2-1; D not certain. The CDR3 length is 11 residues. Germline V gene data show CDR1 as SGHRS and CDR2 as YFSETQ. With 5 bases removed from V and 6 bases from J, the gap between germline ends came to 6 bases. The CDR3 sequence: CASRLTNEQFF. The CDR3 nucleotides are TGCGCCAGCAGGCTTACCAATGAGCAGTTCTTC.

The chain recombines TRBV19 with TRBJ2-7; 14 positions match TRBD2. The CDR3 has 15 residues. Germline CDR1 LNHDA, CDR2 SQIVND (reference sequence). V lost 4 bases to trimming and J lost 5 bases; unmatched junction nucleotides: 4. The CDR3 DNA is TGTGCCAGTAGTAAGGGACTAGCGGGAGTTCACGAGCAGTACTTC. Its translation: CASSKGLAGVHEQYF.

The chain links TRBV11-2 to TRBJ1-3, with D possibly being TRBD1 (6 bases). Trimming left V 3 bases short and J 3 bases short, with 15 bases between. This CDR3 has 16 amino acids. Germline lookup yields CDR1 SGHAT and CDR2 FQNNGV. CDR3 sequence: CASSLLQGIGGNTIYF. The CDR3 DNA reads as TGTGCCAGCAGCTTGCTCCAGGGGATAGGTGGAAACACCATATATTTT.

This clonotype has only a few counts. The chain joins TRBV5-1 to TRBJ2-7, with TRBD1 as a possible D gene (6 bases). Trimming pared 1 base from V and 3 bases from J, leaving 11 bases between. The CDR3 is 14 amino acids. In germline, CDR1 is SGHRS, CDR2 YFSETQ. Here the CDR3 DNA reads TGCGCCAGCAGCTTGCAACAGGGTATCTACGAGCAGTACTTC. This codes for CASSLQQGIYEQYF. The variable domain in full, completed from reference TRBV5-1 and TRBJ2-7, reads KAGVTQTPRYLIKTRGQQVTLSCSPISGHRSVSWYQQTPGQGLQFLFEYFSETQRNKGNFPGRFSGRQFSNSRSEMNVSTLELGDSALYLCASSLQQGIYEQYFGPGTRLTVT.

The J gene is TRBJ2-1, the V gene TRBV24-1; 13 positions agree with TRBD2. CDR1 is KGHDR, CDR2 SFDVKD, per germline. The CDR3 is made up of 17 amino acids. Trimming at V came to 7 bases and at J to 3 bases, leaving 8 bases not matched to a gene. The CDR3 bases are TGTGCCACCAGCAGGACTAGCGGGAGTAGCTTCTACAATGAGCAGTTCTTC. Translating it yields CATSRTSGSSFYNEQFF.

The genes are TRBV7-2 and TRBJ1-1; 9 bases line up with TRBD1. CDR3 length: 14 amino acids. The germline V gene has CDR1 SGHTA and CDR2 FQGNSA. V lost 4 bases and J lost 7; bases outside the gene matches: 7. The CDR3 reads CASSSPGQGYEAFF. The DNA of the CDR3 is TGTGCCAGCAGCTCGCCGGGACAGGGCTATGAAGCTTTCTTT.

V gene TRBV20-1 combines with J gene TRBJ2-5, with 8 bases lining up with TRBD2. The CDR3 loop spans 13 amino acids. With 1 base clipped from V and 6 bases from J, the junction kept 4 bases outside the gene matches. The V gene's germline CDR1 is DFQATT and CDR2 SNEGSKA (reference sequence). The CDR3 DNA follows: TGCAGTGCTAGAGGAGCGGGAGAGAAGACCCAGTACTTC. Residues: CSARGAGEKTQYF.

J is TRBJ2-4 and V is TRBV7-6, with 10 bases that match TRBD1. The CDR3 sequence is 15 residues long. Trimming cost V 5 bases and J 16 bases; bases outside gene matches: 17. In germline, CDR1 is SGHVS, CDR2 FNYEAQ. CDR3 coding DNA: TGTGCCAGCAGCCCACCCGGGACAGGGGCCGCTGTGAAATACTTC. Translating gives CASSPPGTGAAVKYF.

This clonotype came up a few times. The rearrangement links TRBV7-2 to TRBJ2-3, with 9 bases identical to TRBD2. V was clipped by 5 bases and J by 6 bases; unmatched bases: 9. Germline CDR1 is SGHTA and CDR2 is FQGNSA. This CDR3 region has 15 residues. As DNA, the CDR3 is TGTGCCAGCAGCCGTAGCGGGAGTAAGATGGATACGCAGTATTTT. Translated: CASSRSGSKMDTQYF.

This clonotype turned up a few times. The V call is TRBV5-5, the J call TRBJ2-2; 9 bases are a match to TRBD1. The CDR3 consists of 15 residues. CDR1 is SGHKS, CDR2 YYEKEE, per germline (reference sequence). V gave up 4 bases and J gave up 4 bases; unmatched junction bases: 5. The CDR3 nucleotides are TGTGCCAGCAGCCTACAGGGGGCGTCCACCGGGGAGCTGTTTTTT. Amino acids: CASSLQGASTGELFF.